These 14 T cell receptor beta chains were all obtained from the same sample, sequenced in a study of control samples from healthy donors and cancer patients. This table comes from immunoSEQ multiplex PCR, and its TCRdb copy is limited to in-frame clones, with some not included. The sample lists roughly 150,000 clones, roughly 93% occurring once. What was sequenced was blood. These receptors all come from a man aged 50 to 59 in good health.

This clone was counted only a few times. The CDR3 reads CAWSPDRTRFRFF. The DNA of the CDR3 is TGTGCCTGGAGTCCCGATCGGACTAGATTTCGGTTCTTC. The chain joins TRBV30 to TRBJ2-1; TRBD2 matches 7 bases. This CDR3 comprises 13 residues. V gave up 2 bases and J gave up 15 bases; unmatched junction bases: 13. Germline CDR1 GTSNPN, CDR2 SVGIG (reference sequence).

The rearrangement uses TRBV18 and TRBJ2-1; 7 nucleotides line up with TRBD1. CDR3 length equals 16 residues. J lost 2 bases, V lost 2 bases, and 6 bases had no gene match. Germline V gene data show CDR1 as KGHSH and CDR2 as LQKENI. The DNA for the CDR3 is TGTGCCAGCTCACCAGACAGGGTTCCCACCTACAATGAGCAGTTCTTC. Encoded protein: CASSPDRVPTYNEQFF.

V is TRBV9 and J is TRBJ2-3; 11 bases match TRBD2. CDR1 SGDLS and CDR2 YYNGEE come from the germline V gene. Losses at the gene ends were 2 bases for V and 6 bases for J; bases not matched to a gene: 2. This CDR3 region has 14 residues. For the CDR3, the DNA is TGTGCCAGCAGCGTGGCTAGCGGGAGGGATACGCAGTATTTT. Translated: CASSVASGRDTQYF.

The CDR3 coding sequence is TGTGCCACCAGCAGAGCTAGCGGGAGTTTTCTTGAGCAGTTCTTC. Translating it yields CATSRASGSFLEQFF. V usage is TRBV15 and J usage is TRBJ2-1, with 10 bases matching TRBD2. CDR3 length: 15 amino acids. Germline V gives CDR1 LNHNV, CDR2 YYDKDF (reference sequence). The V gene end was trimmed by 1 base and the J gene end by 9 bases; junction bases not matched to a gene: 6.

The chain carries TRBV5-4 and TRBJ2-7; D is unclear. The CDR3 consists of 12 residues. Germline V CDR1 and CDR2: SGHNT, YYREEE (reference sequence). Trimming removed 1 base from V and 5 bases from J, with 7 bases in between. The CDR3 protein is CASSLWDNEQYF. CDR3 nucleotides: TGTGCCAGCAGCTTGTGGGATAACGAGCAGTACTTC. The whole variable domain, remainder taken from reference TRBV5-4 and TRBJ2-7, is ETGVTQSPTHLIKTRGQQVTLRCSSQSGHNTVSWYQQALGQGPQFIFQYYREEENGRGNFPPRFSGLQFPNYSSELNVNALELDDSALYLCASSLWDNEQYFGPGTRLTVT.

Here the CDR3 reads CASRDFSSYNEQFF. The CDR3, as DNA: TGTGCCAGTAGGGACTTCAGCTCCTACAATGAGCAGTTCTTC. This chain uses TRBV19 with TRBJ2-1; TRBD2 might be the D (5 bases). V gave up 6 bases and J gave up 0 bases, with 9 bases separating them. From germline, CDR1 is LNHDA and CDR2 SQIVND (reference sequence). This CDR3 is built from 14 residues.

This clone was detected only once. This chain uses TRBV5-1 with TRBJ2-7; D may be TRBD2 (6 bases). The V gene lost 5 bases and the J gene lost 5 bases, with 17 bases spanning the gap. The CDR3 is 14 amino acids. Germline-derived CDR1 and CDR2 are SGHRS and YFSETQ. CDR3 sequence reads: CASRAGTAGNEQYF. CDR3 bases: TGCGCCAGCAGAGCCGGGACTGCTGGCAACGAGCAGTACTTC.

The genes are TRBV15 and TRBJ1-4; 9 bases are shared with TRBD1. Looked up from germline, CDR1 is LNHNV and CDR2 is YYDKDF (reference sequence). After removal of 6 bases from V and 8 bases from J, the junction contained 10 bases not matched to a gene. CDR3 length: 15 amino acids. CDR3 nucleotide sequence: TGTGCCACCAGTAGTACAGGGGGCGCACCGGAAAAACTGTTTTTT. Protein: CATSSTGGAPEKLFF.

The chain uses TRBV6-4 and TRBJ2-7; D possibly corresponds to TRBD2 (5 bases). The CDR3 sequence is 15 residues long. V was pared by 0 bases and J by 2 bases, with 11 bases between. Germline-derived CDR1 and CDR2 are MRHNA and SNTAGT. CDR3 DNA: TGTGCCAGCAGTGACTCGACTACCTCCCCCTACGAGCAGTACTTC. This translates into CASSDSTTSPYEQYF.

The J gene is TRBJ2-3, the V gene TRBV14, with unresolved D. Trimming pared 0 bases from V and 4 bases from J, leaving 11 bases between. CDR1 and CDR2 from the germline V gene are SGHDN and FVKESK. The length of the CDR3 is 15 residues. The DNA for the CDR3 is TGTGCCAGCAGCCAAGAGGGCTGGTCCGCAGATACGCAGTATTTT. Its translation: CASSQEGWSADTQYF.

With respect to this clone: Other DNA sequences of this sample code for an identical CDR3. The genes are TRBV9 and TRBJ2-7; weak D call: TRBD1 (5 bases). The CDR3 has 11 residues. The V end lost 3 bases, the J end lost 4 bases, and 5 bases lay between the germline ends. CDR1 is SGDLS, CDR2 YYNGEE, per germline. CDR3 residues: CASSAGYEQYF. The DNA for the CDR3 is TGTGCCAGCAGCGCAGGGTACGAGCAGTACTTC.

V usage is TRBV7-2 and J usage is TRBJ2-5, with D possibly being TRBD1 (5 bases). With 0 bases removed from V and 0 bases from J, the gap between germline ends came to 14 bases. Germline values: CDR1 SGHTA, CDR2 FQGNSA. The CDR3 runs to 17 residues. The CDR3 spells CASSLAIGHQYQETQYF. The CDR3 coding sequence is TGTGCCAGCAGCTTAGCAATTGGACACCAATACCAAGAGACCCAGTACTTC.

V usage is TRBV7-8 and J usage is TRBJ1-2; 12 nucleotides align to TRBD1. V lost 5 bases to trimming and J lost 4 bases; unmatched junction nucleotides: 5. Germline loops: CDR1 SGHVS, CDR2 FQNEAQ. The CDR3 contains 15 residues. The CDR3 DNA reads as TGTGCCAGCAGCAGCCGGGACAGGGGGCTCTATGGCTACACCTTC. Translation gives CASSSRDRGLYGYTF.

This chain uses TRBV6-5 with TRBJ1-2, with 7 bases matching TRBD1. CDR1 is MNHEY and CDR2 is SVGAGI in the germline V gene. This CDR3 is 14 amino acids long. Trimming took 7 bases from V and 4 from J; bases not matched to a gene: 9. As DNA, the CDR3 is TGTGCCAGCATCCGGACAGGCGGGGCCTATGGCTACACCTTC. It encodes CASIRTGGAYGYTF.